Sequencing of this T cell receptor (beta chain) was carried out in a study of blood T cells in healthy people across ages. This CDR3 contains 16 residues. Germline V gives CDR1 SGHVS, CDR2 FNYEAQ. With V trimmed by 5 bases and J by 7 bases, 16 bases remained unmatched. Together with a sample-barcoded 5' primer, a J-beta primer mix was included in a second PCR lasting roughly 6 to 12 cycles. Each cDNA molecule carried a tag from a template-switch adaptor that contained 12 random nucleotides. Every sample gave at least 3 million paired-end reads containing CDR3. One entry per CDR3 protein, called by TCRdb with MiXCR from the 5' RACE reads. The sample lists 700,000 to 900,000 distinct CDR3 sequences; around half were seen once. Donors ranged from roughly 6 to 100 years old and were healthy Caucasians in Russia. This clonotype showed up many times.

The sample consisted of blood. This sequence originates from a man aged 80 or over in good health. The chain couples TRBV7-6 to TRBJ1-2, with 7 bases fitting TRBD1. The CDR3 DNA follows: TGTGCCAGCAGCCGGTTTTTAGGACAGGCCTACGGTGGCTACACCTTC. It translates to CASSRFLGQAYGGYTF.